This is a list of T cell receptor beta chains from one sample in a study of identifying expanded T cells in peripheral blood. Sequenced by immunoSEQ multiplex PCR; TCRdb stores in-frame clones only, minus some. Of 110,000 or so clones listed, roughly nine tenths are singletons. Sequencing was done on a sample of blood. The origin of the receptors is a person aged 18 to 69 in good health. The CDR3 runs from the conserved cysteine through the conserved F or W.

TRBV7-4,CASSRDRFRQYF
TRBV2,CASSGTASANVLTF
TRBV7-2,CASSITAGGFGGRQETQYF
TRBV7-2,CASSLTGDQPQHF
TRBV6-5,CASSYFGRGETQYF
TRBV5-1,CASSFGADTRGQETQYF
TRBV11-3,CASSHGTGTGGDEQYF
TRBV19,CASSISGLGEQYF
TRBV4-2,CASSQLQRTGSGDEQYF
TRBV11-3,CASSLNGETQYF
TRBV9,CASRAWEGAEAFF
TRBV19,CASKARGTSVTSTDTQYF
TRBV7-3,CASSLNGGEQFF
TRBV6-1,CASTPRWGAEETQYF
TRBV19,CASSAPQGGRDTQYF
TRBV7-9,CASSLQGAGGNTIYF
TRBV28,CASSPTTGNGYGYTF
TRBV5-4,CASSLSQSPYGYTF
TRBV2,CASSVGQAIYQPQHF
TRBV5-1,CASSWGTSGSRYTQYF
TRBV7-2,CASTPQSGRQETQYF
TRBV28,CASSAWDGTYGYTF
TRBV21-1,CASSKPGLATYQETQYF
TRBV5-1,CASSRTSGLNTGELFF
TRBV5-1,CASSFTSAYEQYF
TRBV7-9,CASSLTQHLTDTQYF
TRBV5-1,CASSQTPGQSRPDTQYF
TRBV18,CASSPGTSGEYTQYF
TRBV7-9,CASNEGTDTQYF
TRBV6-1,CASIQRPSVEETQYF
TRBV6-5,CASSYSGGSYEQYF
TRBV19,CASSIGLVGEQYF
TRBV11-1,CASSLKWGEEGYTF
TRBV10-3,CAIAVRSGNTIYF
TRBV19,CASSISSIVPDTQYF
TRBV19,CASSRLTSGNTEAFF
TRBV7-3,CASSSTSGIETQYF
TRBV7-2,CASSRGDVGTDTQYF
TRBV5-1,CASSLLGLVSSGELFF
TRBV28,CASEQGYEQYF
TRBV7-9,CASSSYRGTVQETQYF
TRBV7-3,CASSLGGNRGTDTQYF
TRBV25-1,CASSEYGRETQYF
TRBV5-1,CASSLAGIRVDEQFF
TRBV19,CATQGASQETQYF
TRBV7-2,CASSKLKGSGEQFF
TRBV4-2,CASSQDDGVTYEQYF
TRBV10-2,CASSDAGGSYEQYF
TRBV6-1,CASSDRVTGELFF
TRBV5-8,CASSLVSGTTVTDTQYF
TRBV20-1,CSAVGRDSYTF
TRBV30,CAWSVLTYGYTF
TRBV18,CASSQASIPVDTIYF
TRBV7-9,CASSPGQGNTEAFF
TRBV4-2,CASSAQGSPYEQYF
TRBV28,CASIQLAGAFNEQYF
TRBV9,CASSPEPGLATGELFF
TRBV4-2,CASSQEFRTSGGNEQFF
TRBV15,CATSRDLGEGYEQYF